The clone carrying this TCR beta chain came up a few times. Antigen: not known. Repertoires were generated with immunoSEQ multiplex PCR, while TCRdb's copy carries only in-frame clones and drops some. The sample shows about 150,000 clones, approximately 88% of them seen only once. V shed 3 bases, J shed 9 bases, and the junction held 2 bases outside the gene matches. This CDR3 is built from 13 residues. The germline CDR1 and CDR2 sequences are SNHLY and FYNNEI. These data originate in a study of radiation and T cells in renal cell carcinoma. On the study more broadly: Nephrectomy followed 15 Gy stereotactic body radiation by 4 weeks.

Sample time point: blood 2 weeks post-SBRT. Stated treatment: 15 Gy SBRT to primary tumor, nephrectomy 4 weeks later. This renal cell carcinoma was of the clear cell type. Study-wide results and limits: In blood, top tumor clones expanded by 2 weeks, shrinking by 4. Pretreatment tumor biopsies were lacking, so baseline clonotypes are unknown.

The sequence derives from a woman between 45 and 60 years old with renal cell carcinoma. The chain combines TRBV2 with TRBJ1-6, with 7 bases fitting TRBD1. The source material was blood, sampled from a patient whose treatment included radiotherapy and nephrectomy. The chain's CDR3 is CASSDRGISPLHF. CDR3 nucleotide sequence: TGTGCCAGCAGTGACAGGGGGATTTCACCCCTCCACTTT.